One T cell receptor beta chain is described in this entry. This sample was included in a study of control samples from healthy donors and cancer patients. The germline V gene has CDR1 SGDLS and CDR2 YYNGEE. Trimming took 0 bases from V and 2 from J; bases not matched to a gene: 6. The length of the CDR3 is 16 residues. The table came from immunoSEQ multiplex PCR; TCRdb's copy has only in-frame clones and leaves some out. The sample has about 34,000 clones; approximately 93% are singletons. Source material: PBMCs. J is TRBJ2-3 and V is TRBV9; 7 bases fit TRBD2. The clonotype originates from a man between 40 and 49 years old with colorectal cancer. CDR3 DNA sequence: TGTGCCAGCAGCGTAGTGCCCAGCGGGGCCACAGATACGCAGTATTTT. Residues: CASSVVPSGATDTQYF.